A single sample gave rise to the 16 T cell receptor beta chains below, sequenced in a study of vaccination and CD4 T cells after COVID-19 (dated by TCRdb to between 2021 and 2024). Their antigens remain unidentified. The library relied on PCR. Sequenced using an Illumina iSeq 100. DNA from cultured CD4+ T cells was subjected to TCR sequencing with the Oncomine TCR Beta short-read assay at the Johns Hopkins FTIC core. TCRdb trimmed public reads at Q25 via fastp, called clones via MiXCR and kept in-frame beta chains. Here each entry gathers all rows of one CDR3 protein and keeps the most common genes and DNA. In this sample the table shows around 30,000 distinct CDR3 sequences, 36% of which occur a single time. The top ten clonotypes cover about 3.7% of the sample. The time point label corresponds to: late sampling 161 to 241 days after vaccination in a few convalescent patients. In light of the paper, this sample's treatment or condition label describes: approximately 9-day PBMC culture with coronavirus spike peptide pools or control peptides (ViraFEST assay).

Material: CD4+ T cells from blood, cultured in vitro, obtained about 7 months after SARS-CoV-2 vaccination. All receptors derive from a human donor who had recovered from COVID-19.

This chain joins TRBV20-1 and TRBJ2-5; D unresolved. The V end lost 3 bases, the J end lost 3 bases, and 11 bases lay between the germline ends. The germline V gene has CDR1 DFQATT and CDR2 SNEGSKA (reference sequence). This CDR3 has 13 residues. CDR3: CSASSSGEETQYF. CDR3 nucleotide sequence: TGCAGTGCTAGTAGCTCAGGAGAAGAGACCCAGTACTTC.

The CDR3, as DNA: TGCAGTGCTATTGGTACGGCAGTCCTGAACACTGAAGCTTTCTTT. This translates into CSAIGTAVLNTEAFF. The chain employs TRBV20-1 and TRBJ1-1, with D hard to call. Germline CDR1 is DFQATT and CDR2 is SNEGSKA (reference sequence). V was shortened by 4 bases and J by 0 bases, with 15 bases between the two germline ends. CDR3 length: 15 amino acids.

The gene calls are TRBV18 and TRBJ2-3; D is unresolved. Germline V gene sequence: CDR1 KGHSH, CDR2 LQKENI. The CDR3 length is 11 residues. V dropped 5 bases and J dropped 3 bases, with 3 bases sitting between them. CDR3 in DNA: TGTGCCAGCTCAAGTACAGATACGCAGTATTTT. This codes for CASSSTDTQYF.

The chain combines TRBV28 with TRBJ2-3, with 11 bases identical to TRBD2. Germline V gene data show CDR1 as MDHEN and CDR2 as SYDVKM. Trimming at V came to 5 bases and at J to 4 bases, leaving 11 bases not matched to a gene. The CDR3 length is 17 residues. The chain's CDR3 is CASSPLSGLAASDTQYF. Written as DNA, the CDR3 is TGTGCCAGCAGTCCCTTGTCGGGACTAGCGGCCTCAGATACGCAGTATTTT.

V is TRBV20-1 and J is TRBJ1-4; no firm D call. CDR3 length: 14 amino acids. V lost 0 bases and J 4 bases, leaving 9 bases between the germline ends. The V gene's germline CDR1 is DFQATT and CDR2 SNEGSKA (reference sequence). The CDR3 DNA is TGCAGTGCTAGAGAGGGGTTGGGTAATGAAAAACTGTTTTTT. It specifies CSAREGLGNEKLFF.

Here the CDR3 DNA reads TGTGCCTGGGCCCGGGACAGCCAAGTAACCCGAGGCTACACCTTC. Protein sequence: CAWARDSQVTRGYTF. V usage is TRBV30 and J usage is TRBJ1-2; TRBD1 matches at 7 bases. After removal of 5 bases from V and 8 bases from J, the junction contained 17 bases not matched to a gene. This CDR3 spans 15 amino acids. Per the germline V gene, CDR1 is GTSNPN and CDR2 is SVGIG (reference sequence).

This chain links TRBV7-2 with TRBJ2-6; a possible D gene is TRBD1 (6 bases). V lost 0 bases, J lost 4 bases, and 10 bases lay in between. The germline V gene has CDR1 SGHTA and CDR2 FQGNSA. The CDR3 contains 16 residues. DNA for the CDR3: TGTGCCAGCAGCTTAGCGACAGGAGGAGGGGCCAACGTCCTGACTTTC. Residues: CASSLATGGGANVLTF. The full variable domain, rest sourced from reference TRBV7-2 and TRBJ2-6, is GAGVSQSPSNKVTEKGKDVELRCDPISGHTALYWYRQSLGQGLEFLIYFQGNSAPDKSGLPSDRFSAERTGGSVSTLTIQRTQQEDSAVYLCASSLATGGGANVLTFGAGSRLTVL.

V usage is TRBV27 and J usage is TRBJ1-1; D perhaps matches TRBD1 (5 bases). Germline CDR1 MNHEY, CDR2 SMNVEV (reference sequence). The CDR3 consists of 12 residues. Trimming took off 5 bases at V and 8 bases at J, with 12 bases between the two ends. CDR3 nucleotides: TGTGCCAGCAGTAGACCGGGACTCGAAGCTTTCTTT. The encoded protein is CASSRPGLEAFF.

This clonotype is large within its sample. The genes are TRBV10-3 and TRBJ2-5, with 13 bases identical to TRBD2. The CDR3 runs 18 residues. After removal of 6 bases from V and 3 bases from J, the junction contained 13 bases not matched to a gene. Germline CDR1 and CDR2: ENHRY and SYGVKD. DNA of the CDR3: TGTGCCATCAGCGTCGGGACTATGGGGACTAGCGGGAAAGAGACCCAGTACTTC. Its protein product is CAISVGTMGTSGKETQYF.

A few counts support this clonotype. This chain joins TRBV6-2 or TRBV6-3 and TRBJ1-1, with TRBD1 as a possible D gene (5 bases). This CDR3 is built from 14 residues. Trimming removed 6 bases at V and 3 bases at J, with 14 bases between. CDR1 and CDR2 from the germline V gene are MNHEY and SVGEGT. CDR3: CASRRQILDTEAFF. CDR3 nucleotides: TGTGCCAGCAGGCGACAGATCCTAGACACTGAAGCTTTCTTT.

This clonotype has only a few counts. CDR3 nucleotides: TGCAGTATGATGGGCACAGATACGCAGTATTTT. This translates into CSMMGTDTQYF. The gene calls are TRBV20-1 and TRBJ2-3; no firm D call. Trimming took 8 bases from V and 1 from J, leaving 7 bases between them. The CDR3 loop spans 11 amino acids. The germline CDR1 and CDR2 sequences are DFQATT and SNEGSKA (reference sequence).

The V call is TRBV24-1, the J call TRBJ2-7; TRBD1 matches 8 bases. Losses at the gene ends were 3 bases for V and 3 bases for J; bases not matched to a gene: 3. This CDR3 region has 14 residues. CDR1 KGHDR and CDR2 SFDVKD come from the germline V gene. The CDR3 spells CATSDGGQVYEQYF. The CDR3 nucleotides are TGTGCCACCAGTGATGGGGGACAGGTCTACGAGCAGTACTTC.

The chain joins TRBV5-4 to TRBJ1-2; tentative D call: TRBD1 (6 bases). CDR1 and CDR2 from the germline V gene are SGHNT and YYREEE (reference sequence). CDR3 length: 13 amino acids. V lost 4 bases and J 8 bases, leaving 15 bases between the germline ends. For the CDR3, the DNA is TGTGCCAGCAGCCAGGACAGTCGAGGCGGCTACACCTTC. It encodes CASSQDSRGGYTF.

There are a few counts of this clonotype. The chain couples TRBV20-1 to TRBJ2-7; D may be TRBD1 or TRBD2 (5 bases each). Germline values: CDR1 DFQATT, CDR2 SNEGSKA (reference sequence). V was shortened by 1 base and J by 0 bases, with 13 bases between the two germline ends. The CDR3 has 15 residues. CDR3 sequence (DNA): TGCAGTGCTAGAGCCGGGACCCAGAGCTCCTACGAGCAGTACTTC. Translating gives CSARAGTQSSYEQYF.

This clonotype has just a few counts. This chain links TRBV7-2 with TRBJ2-2; no firm D call. V dropped 1 base and J dropped 6 bases, with 15 bases sitting between them. The germline gives CDR1 SGHTA, CDR2 FQGNSA. The CDR3 spans 16 residues. CDR3 sequence reads: CASSLVLGLGSGELFF. As DNA, the CDR3 is TGTGCCAGCAGCTTAGTCCTAGGTCTCGGCTCCGGGGAGCTGTTTTTT.

The gene calls are TRBV11-1 and TRBJ2-1; TRBD2 aligns across 11 bases. The CDR3 is 16 amino acids. The junction had 4 bases not matched to a gene; V was cut back by 1 base and J by 5 bases. Germline V gene lookup returns CDR1 SGHAT and CDR2 FQDESV (reference sequence). The CDR3 DNA is TGTGCCAGCAGCTTAGAACTAGCGGGAGTCGACAATGAGCAGTTCTTC. Translated, it gives CASSLELAGVDNEQFF.